These 16 T cell receptor beta chains were sequenced from one sample in a study of spatial heterogeneity in lung cancer (dated by TCRdb to the late 2010s). Receptor amplification or capture employed 5' RACE. Sequenced on a NextSeq 500. TCRdb applied fastp at Q25 and MiXCR to the public reads, then kept only in-frame beta chains. Entries that share a CDR3 protein sequence are merged under the most common genes and DNA. The sample records about 30,000 distinct CDR3 sequences, about 8.1% of which are singletons. The biggest ten clones account for 35% to 40% of the sample. Sample time point, as interpreted from the label and publication: sample taken at primary tumor resection. TCR sequencing used whole RNA extracted from tumor and nontumor lung tissue, or from cryopreserved PBMC samples, without cell sorting. Source: PBMCs, taken at surgery. All receptors come from a female donor with early-stage non-small cell lung cancer.

In its sample, this clonotype was seen many times. This chain connects TRBV12-3 or TRBV12-4 to TRBJ2-7; tentative D call: TRBD1 (5 bases). V lost 7 bases and J lost 7, with 11 bases in between. CDR3 size: 11 residues. The CDR3 sequence: CASTSGLEQYF. CDR3 nucleotide sequence: TGTGCCAGCACCTCAGGGTTGGAGCAGTACTTC.

This clonotype showed up many times. The genes are TRBV3-1 and TRBJ2-1, with 10 bases identical to TRBD2. J lost 12 bases, V lost 1 base, and 6 bases had no gene match. Germline assignment: CDR1 LGHDT and CDR2 YNNKEL (reference sequence). CDR3 size: 14 residues. The CDR3 region is CASSQVSSGRGQFF. CDR3 sequence (DNA): TGTGCCAGCAGCCAAGTATCTAGCGGGAGAGGGCAGTTCTTC.

The table lists this clonotype with a few counts. The CDR3 DNA is TGCGCCAGCAGCTTGGTCACTAGCGGGACCCAGAGATCCTACGAGCAGTACTTC. This codes for CASSLVTSGTQRSYEQYF. The chain recombines TRBV5-1 with TRBJ2-7; TRBD2 matches at 10 bases. V gave up 0 bases and J gave up 1 base; unmatched junction bases: 10. Germline CDR1 reads SGHRS; CDR2 reads YFSETQ. This CDR3 comprises 18 residues. Combining the CDR3 with reference TRBV5-1 and TRBJ2-7 gives the whole variable domain KAGVTQTPRYLIKTRGQQVTLSCSPISGHRSVSWYQQTPGQGLQFLFEYFSETQRNKGNFPGRFSGRQFSNSRSEMNVSTLELGDSALYLCASSLVTSGTQRSYEQYFGPGTRLTVT.

This chain uses TRBV19 with TRBJ2-4; D is uncertain. V was cut by 3 bases and J by 1 base, with 10 bases left in between. The germline V gene has CDR1 LNHDA and CDR2 SQIVND (reference sequence). There are 15 residues in the CDR3. As DNA, the CDR3 is TGTGCCAGTAGTATTCCAGATGTGGCCAAAAACATTCAGTACTTC. Translation: CASSIPDVAKNIQYF. Using reference TRBV19 and TRBJ2-4 for the parts outside the CDR3, the full variable domain is DGGITQSPKYLFRKEGQNVTLSCEQNLNHDAMYWYRQDPGQGLRLIYYSQIVNDFQKGDIAEGYSVSREKKESFPLTVTSAQKNPTAFYLCASSIPDVAKNIQYFGAGTRLSVL.

This clonotype has at least ten counts. The rearrangement uses TRBV5-1 and TRBJ1-5, with a tentative D call TRBD1 (5 bases). V dropped 0 bases and J dropped 5 bases, with 6 bases sitting between them. Germline CDR1 reads SGHRS; CDR2 reads YFSETQ. The CDR3 has 13 residues. The DNA of the CDR3 is TGCGCCAGCAGCTTGGCGGGGGATCAGCCCCAGCATTTT. It translates to CASSLAGDQPQHF.

This clonotype occurred a few times. V gene TRBV28 combines with J gene TRBJ2-7; D remains unclear. V was shortened by 4 bases and J by 4 bases, with 11 bases between the two germline ends. The V gene's germline CDR1 is MDHEN and CDR2 SYDVKM. This CDR3 has 13 residues. The CDR3 DNA reads TGTGCCAGCAGTTACGAGGTGGAATACGAGCAGTACTTC. It translates to CASSYEVEYEQYF.

This clonotype has a handful of counts. In DNA, the CDR3 is TGTGCCAGCAGACCTCCGGGACAACCCTACGAGCAGTACTTC. Translation: CASRPPGQPYEQYF. The chain combines TRBV6-5 with TRBJ2-7; possible D gene TRBD1, 6 bases. Germline-derived CDR1 and CDR2 are MNHEY and SVGAGI. V gave up 6 bases and J gave up 2 bases, with 14 bases separating them. The CDR3 contains 14 residues.

Ten or more counts support this clonotype. The chain carries TRBV24-1 and TRBJ1-5; D perhaps matches TRBD1 (5 bases). Trimming took 2 bases from V and 2 from J, leaving 21 bases between them. CDR1 is KGHDR and CDR2 is SFDVKD in the germline V gene. This CDR3 spans 19 amino acids. The CDR3 protein is CATSDSGRIGGRGNQPQHF. The CDR3 nucleotides are TGTGCCACCAGTGATTCGGGACGGATAGGCGGCCGGGGCAATCAGCCCCAGCATTTT.

This clonotype has only a few counts. This chain links TRBV6-6 with TRBJ1-5; D not certain. The germline gives CDR1 MNHNY, CDR2 SVGAGI (reference sequence). The CDR3 is 16 residues long. Trimming left V 7 bases short and J 4 bases short, with 20 bases between. The CDR3 DNA sequence: TGTGCCAGCACTCTGCGCGCGGGTGTTGTAAATCAGCCCCAGCATTTT. Amino acids: CASTLRAGVVNQPQHF.

This clonotype was observed many times. The chain employs TRBV5-1 and TRBJ2-2; 14 nucleotides match TRBD2. This CDR3 region has 19 residues. Trimming removed 6 bases from V and 6 bases from J; junction bases left unmatched: 16. In germline, CDR1 is SGHRS, CDR2 YFSETQ. CDR3 sequence (DNA): TGCGCCAGCACCCTTGGTGGGACTAGCGGGAGAAGACGCGCCGGGGAGCTGTTTTTT. Amino acid sequence: CASTLGGTSGRRRAGELFF.

This clonotype was recorded many times. The genes are TRBV11-3 and TRBJ2-1; TRBD1 is a possible D gene (5 bases). V gave up 0 bases and J gave up 2 bases, with 8 bases separating them. The CDR3 contains 15 residues. Germline CDR1 and CDR2: SGHNT and YENEEA. CDR3 loop: CASSLEGPTYNEQFF. The CDR3 nucleotides read TGTGCCAGCAGCTTAGAGGGGCCAACCTACAATGAGCAGTTCTTC.

This clonotype was seen many times. This chain connects TRBV11-3 to TRBJ2-1, with 7 bases aligning to TRBD2. V shed 3 bases and J 7 bases; nucleotides not matched to a gene: 6. CDR3 size: 14 residues. Germline V CDR1 and CDR2: SGHNT, YENEEA. In DNA, the CDR3 is TGTGCCAGCAGCTTCGGGAGGATGATAAATGAGCAGTTCTTC. Translating it yields CASSFGRMINEQFF.

This clonotype occurred many times. The V call is TRBV28, the J call TRBJ2-7, with D possibly TRBD2 on 5 matching bases. The CDR3 runs 13 residues. Germline lookup yields CDR1 MDHEN and CDR2 SYDVKM. V dropped 6 bases and J dropped 4 bases, with 13 bases sitting between them. Here the CDR3 reads CASRASQKYEQYF. As DNA, the CDR3 is TGTGCCAGCAGGGCTAGCCAGAAGTACGAGCAGTACTTC.

This chain connects TRBV4-3 to TRBJ2-2; D call uncertain. The CDR3 runs 15 residues. V shed 0 bases and J shed 5 bases, with 10 bases lying between them. The germline gives CDR1 LGHNA, CDR2 YSLEER. The CDR3 nucleotides are TGCGCCAGCAGCCAAGATTTACGAGAGACCGGGGAGCTGTTTTTT. Translated: CASSQDLRETGELFF.

The table lists this clonotype with many counts. The rearrangement joins TRBV6-2 or TRBV6-3 to TRBJ2-4, with 12 bases fitting TRBD2. V shed 6 bases, J shed 3 bases, and the junction held 9 bases outside the gene matches. The CDR3 extends over 17 amino acids. Per the germline V gene, CDR1 is MNHEY and CDR2 is SVGEGT. CDR3 sequence reads: CASSSGLAGWVKNIQYF. Written as DNA, the CDR3 is TGTGCCAGCAGCTCGGGACTAGCGGGCTGGGTCAAAAACATTCAGTACTTC.

A few counts support this clonotype. The chain combines TRBV3-1 with TRBJ2-2, with 8 bases matching TRBD2. V was clipped by 2 bases and J by 4 bases; unmatched bases: 12. Germline V CDR1 and CDR2: LGHDT, YNNKEL (reference sequence). There are 18 residues in the CDR3. CDR3 bases: TGTGCCAGCAGCCAACCGGGACTAGGGAGAGGGTTCACCGGGGAGCTGTTTTTT. Its protein product is CASSQPGLGRGFTGELFF.